Listed below are T cell receptor beta chains from one sample, sequenced in a study of CD8 T cells in ankylosing spondylitis. TCRdb passed the 5' RACE reads through MiXCR, listing each CDR3 protein once. The repertoire holds around 490,000 distinct CDR3 sequences, with about 5.4% as singletons. The sample was blood, either unsorted or a sorted T cell fraction (not recorded which). The receptors here all came from a male donor with ankylosing spondylitis. Each CDR3 is given with its conserved first and last residue. Fields, in order: J gene, V gene, CDR3 protein.

J gene: TRBJ2-7; V gene: TRBV5-1; CDR3 protein: CASSRDGDSYEQYF
J gene: TRBJ1-2; V gene: TRBV5-1; CDR3 protein: CASSTTDVYGYTF
J gene: TRBJ2-7; V gene: TRBV6-1; CDR3 protein: CASSPQPRTGYEQYF
J gene: TRBJ1-1; V gene: TRBV4-3; CDR3 protein: CASSQEIRAGRAFF
J gene: TRBJ2-7; V gene: TRBV9; CDR3 protein: CASSVGTGTYEQYF
J gene: TRBJ1-5; V gene: TRBV7-8; CDR3 protein: CASSSVRGRNQPQHF
J gene: TRBJ2-2; V gene: TRBV28; CDR3 protein: CASRPSDSTGELFF
J gene: TRBJ1-5; V gene: TRBV25-1; CDR3 protein: CASGDQPQHF
J gene: TRBJ2-4; V gene: TRBV7-3; CDR3 protein: CASSSGQKNIQYF
J gene: TRBJ2-3; V gene: TRBV9; CDR3 protein: CASSGGQLDTQYF
J gene: TRBJ2-7; V gene: TRBV7-9; CDR3 protein: CASSLWGQGSYEQYF
J gene: TRBJ1-1; V gene: TRBV20-1; CDR3 protein: CSASQDLNTEAFF
J gene: TRBJ1-1; V gene: TRBV28; CDR3 protein: CASSFPGRTNTEAFF
J gene: TRBJ1-2; V gene: TRBV7-9; CDR3 protein: CASSPGSGYTF
J gene: TRBJ2-3; V gene: TRBV28; CDR3 protein: CASTHPGLATSRDTQYF
J gene: TRBJ2-5; V gene: TRBV5-5; CDR3 protein: CASSLSRASPLGETQYF
J gene: TRBJ1-1; V gene: TRBV28; CDR3 protein: CASSLGSGQGTEAFF
J gene: TRBJ2-7; V gene: TRBV7-2; CDR3 protein: CASSKRLAGRSYEQYF
J gene: TRBJ2-1; V gene: TRBV7-9; CDR3 protein: CASSLVGWGEQFF
J gene: TRBJ2-2; V gene: TRBV20-1; CDR3 protein: CSATRTGELFF
J gene: TRBJ1-3; V gene: TRBV4-1; CDR3 protein: CASSPRGDTIYF
J gene: TRBJ2-2; V gene: TRBV29-1; CDR3 protein: CSVVRDTGELFF
J gene: TRBJ1-5; V gene: TRBV7-3; CDR3 protein: CASSINRDQPQHF
J gene: TRBJ2-5; V gene: TRBV15; CDR3 protein: CATSRDRMSGRDPRGTQYF
J gene: TRBJ1-1; V gene: TRBV7-9; CDR3 protein: CASSPPTGNTEAFF
J gene: TRBJ2-7; V gene: TRBV6-1; CDR3 protein: CASSPAPSYEQYF
J gene: TRBJ1-2; V gene: TRBV5-1; CDR3 protein: CASSSEGQVSGYTF
J gene: TRBJ2-3; V gene: TRBV6-1; CDR3 protein: CASKLAGTSTDTQYF
J gene: TRBJ2-7; V gene: TRBV12-3/TRBV12-4; CDR3 protein: CASRFDISSSYEQYF
J gene: TRBJ1-2; V gene: TRBV7-9; CDR3 protein: CASSLASNYGYTF
J gene: TRBJ1-2; V gene: TRBV4-2; CDR3 protein: CASTTDPIRGGYTF
J gene: TRBJ2-3; V gene: TRBV14; CDR3 protein: CASSRNSNTDTQYF
J gene: TRBJ2-7; V gene: TRBV5-1; CDR3 protein: CASSVGAAPGEQYF
J gene: TRBJ2-3; V gene: TRBV15; CDR3 protein: CATSSSGTRVDTQYF
J gene: TRBJ1-2; V gene: TRBV12-3/TRBV12-4; CDR3 protein: CASSPDGTVGYTF
J gene: TRBJ2-7; V gene: TRBV11-3; CDR3 protein: CASPTVYYEQYF
J gene: TRBJ1-6; V gene: TRBV4-3; CDR3 protein: CASSQEIPGRALHF
J gene: TRBJ2-1; V gene: TRBV20-1; CDR3 protein: CSAARASGYNEQFF
J gene: TRBJ2-1; V gene: TRBV7-9; CDR3 protein: CASSSYPRTSLDEQFF
J gene: TRBJ1-4; V gene: TRBV27; CDR3 protein: CASQSHRTGVEKLFF
J gene: TRBJ1-1; V gene: TRBV5-6; CDR3 protein: CASSPYDRLNTEAFF
J gene: TRBJ2-3; V gene: TRBV7-3; CDR3 protein: CASSPGVGSGRDTQYF
J gene: TRBJ2-2; V gene: TRBV12-3/TRBV12-4; CDR3 protein: CASSLLTERVTGELFF
J gene: TRBJ1-2; V gene: TRBV2; CDR3 protein: CASGRDNYGYTF
J gene: TRBJ1-1; V gene: TRBV6-5; CDR3 protein: CASSYDPFRTEAFF
J gene: TRBJ2-5; V gene: TRBV29-1; CDR3 protein: CSLVTQGRRETQYF
J gene: TRBJ1-6; V gene: TRBV20-1; CDR3 protein: CSVIAVNNSPLHF
J gene: TRBJ1-4; V gene: TRBV20-1; CDR3 protein: CSAGQGNEKLFF
J gene: TRBJ2-7; V gene: TRBV11-2; CDR3 protein: CASSLKPGGSYEQYF
J gene: TRBJ1-2; V gene: TRBV12-3/TRBV12-4; CDR3 protein: CASRGQGAEGYTF
J gene: TRBJ2-2; V gene: TRBV5-1; CDR3 protein: CASSLDRGRAGELFF
J gene: TRBJ2-5; V gene: TRBV9; CDR3 protein: CASSGPAGSQETQYF